Shown below are 7 T cell receptor beta chains from a single sample sequenced in a study of T-cell reconstitution after alpha-beta-depleted transplantation in children. Using unique molecular identifiers, the investigators prepared the TCRbeta library. TCRdb re-derived calls from the PCR reads in MiXCR, one entry per CDR3 protein. The sample consists of roughly 400,000 distinct CDR3 sequences, roughly 22% of them appearing once. Material: PBMCs from the stem cell graft donor, obtained from the stem cell graft. These receptor sequences come from a human donor who donated a stem cell graft to a child with acute myeloid leukemia.

V gene TRBV9 combines with J gene TRBJ2-7; 8 positions match TRBD2. The V and J ends lost 0 bases and 3 bases, in that order; junction bases with no gene match: 5. Germline V gene data show CDR1 as SGDLS and CDR2 as YYNGEE. The CDR3 totals 15 residues. This chain's CDR3 is CASSVGGRPNYEQYF. The CDR3 coding sequence is TGTGCCAGCAGCGTAGGCGGGAGGCCAAACTACGAGCAGTACTTC.

In DNA, the CDR3 is TGTGCCAGCAGTTTCCGACAGGGAGGTAATCAGCCCCAGCATTTT. Its protein is CASSFRQGGNQPQHF. V usage is TRBV27 and J usage is TRBJ1-5; 7 nucleotides line up with TRBD1. Germline-derived CDR1 and CDR2 are MNHEY and SMNVEV (reference sequence). The V segment lost 3 bases and the J segment 4 bases; nucleotides outside the gene matches: 6. The CDR3 extends over 15 amino acids.

The genes are TRBV3-1 and TRBJ1-1; D is uncertain. Germline assignment: CDR1 LGHDT and CDR2 YNNKEL (reference sequence). The CDR3 spans 13 residues. V lost 1 base to trimming and J lost 3 bases, with 6 bases between them. The CDR3 region is CASSQVGDTEAFF. CDR3 sequence (DNA): TGTGCCAGCAGCCAAGTTGGTGACACTGAAGCTTTCTTT.

This clonotype was picked up a small number of times. The chain uses TRBV7-2 and TRBJ1-3; TRBD1 matches at 8 bases. Germline values: CDR1 SGHTA, CDR2 FQGNSA. V shed 5 bases and J 0 bases; nucleotides not matched to a gene: 9. The CDR3 is made up of 17 amino acids. CDR3 DNA: TGTGCCAGCAGCCGTCGACAGGGGCCGGGCTCTGGAAACACCATATATTTT. This codes for CASSRRQGPGSGNTIYF. The full variable domain, its missing parts supplied by reference TRBV7-2 and TRBJ1-3, is GAGVSQSPSNKVTEKGKDVELRCDPISGHTALYWYRQSLGQGLEFLIYFQGNSAPDKSGLPSDRFSAERTGGSVSTLTIQRTQQEDSAVYLCASSRRQGPGSGNTIYFGEGSWLTVV.

The V gene is TRBV5-1, the J gene TRBJ2-3; no firm D call. The V end was cut by 4 bases, the J end by 5 bases, with 8 bases between. The germline gives CDR1 SGHRS, CDR2 YFSETQ. This CDR3 region has 12 residues. The CDR3 loop reads CASSLSLDTQYF. The CDR3 region has the DNA TGCGCCAGCAGCCTCTCGCTAGATACGCAGTATTTT.

The table lists this clonotype with many counts. The chain links TRBV9 to TRBJ1-1; 8 positions agree with TRBD1. Germline assignment: CDR1 SGDLS and CDR2 YYNGEE. This CDR3 spans 15 amino acids. Trimming removed 2 bases from V and 0 bases from J; junction bases left unmatched: 3. The CDR3 sequence: CASSVGQGMNTEAFF. The CDR3 nucleotides are TGTGCCAGCAGCGTCGGACAGGGAATGAACACTGAAGCTTTCTTT.

This clonotype was counted ten times or more. The chain is built from TRBV12-3 or TRBV12-4 and TRBJ2-1; a weak D match, TRBD2 (5 bases). The ends were cut back, 6 bases at V and 6 bases at J, with 12 bases in the middle. The length of the CDR3 is 13 residues. The CDR3 coding sequence is TGTGCCAGCAGAGGCTGGACTGCCAATGAGCAGTTCTTC. Translated: CASRGWTANEQFF.